This TCR beta chain originates from a study of OX40 agonist ivuxolimab in advanced cancers. The overall study: Prior checkpoint blockade (anti-PD-1, anti-PD-L1 or anti-CTLA-4) was permitted; over 30% had it. Study results and caveats: Certain nonresponders likewise exhibited a low normalized T-cell clonal expansion. The CD4+ and CD8+ T cells in the blood had expanded clonally by week 6 at 0.1 to 3.0 mg/kg. Expanded clones belonging to CD8+ T cells outnumbered, on average, those of CD4+.

CDR1 MNHEY and CDR2 SVGAGI come from the germline V gene. The V segment lost 5 bases and the J segment 1 base; nucleotides outside the gene matches: 5. CDR3 length: 15 amino acids. As regards this clone: As yet, its antigen is unknown.

Clones were read by immunoSEQ multiplex PCR, and TCRdb kept only the in-frame ones, dropping some. The data show 74,000 or so clones, roughly 93% seen once. The sample was CD4+ or CD8+ T cells sorted from blood, taken in a trial of the OX40 agonist ivuxolimab. This sequence originates from an adult with an advanced solid tumor such as melanoma, head and neck, liver or kidney cancer. The genes are TRBV6-5 and TRBJ1-5, with 7 bases lining up with TRBD1. In DNA form, the CDR3 reads TGTGCCAGCAGTCCTGACAGGGTAAGCAATCAGCCCCAGCATTTT. Amino acid sequence: CASSPDRVSNQPQHF.